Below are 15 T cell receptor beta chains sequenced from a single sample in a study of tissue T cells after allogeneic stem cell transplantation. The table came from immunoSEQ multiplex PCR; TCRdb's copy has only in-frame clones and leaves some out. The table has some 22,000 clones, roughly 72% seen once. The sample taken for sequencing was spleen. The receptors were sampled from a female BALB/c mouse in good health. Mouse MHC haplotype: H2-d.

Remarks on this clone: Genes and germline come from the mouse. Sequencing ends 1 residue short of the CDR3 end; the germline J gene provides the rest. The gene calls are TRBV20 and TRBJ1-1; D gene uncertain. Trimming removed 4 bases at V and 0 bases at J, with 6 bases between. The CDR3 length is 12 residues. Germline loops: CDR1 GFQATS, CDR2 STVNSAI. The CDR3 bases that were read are TGTGGTGCTAAATATGCAAACACAGAAGTCTTC. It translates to CGAKYANTEVF. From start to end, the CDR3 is CGAKYANTEVFF.

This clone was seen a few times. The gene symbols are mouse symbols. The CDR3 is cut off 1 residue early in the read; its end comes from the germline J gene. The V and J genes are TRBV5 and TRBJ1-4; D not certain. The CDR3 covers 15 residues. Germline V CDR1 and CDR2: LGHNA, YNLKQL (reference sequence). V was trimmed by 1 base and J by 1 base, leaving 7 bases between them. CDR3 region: CASSQVSTSNERLFF. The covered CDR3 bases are TGTGCCAGCAGCCAAGTGTCCACTTCCAACGAAAGATTATTT.

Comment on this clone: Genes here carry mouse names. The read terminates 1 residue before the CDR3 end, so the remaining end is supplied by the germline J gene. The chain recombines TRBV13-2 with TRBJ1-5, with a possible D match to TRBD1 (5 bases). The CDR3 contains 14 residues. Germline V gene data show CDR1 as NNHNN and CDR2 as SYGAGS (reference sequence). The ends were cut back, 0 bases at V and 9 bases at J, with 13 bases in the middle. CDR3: CASGDAGGVTAPLF. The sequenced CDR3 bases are TGTGCCAGCGGTGATGCAGGAGGGGTGACGGCTCCGCTT.

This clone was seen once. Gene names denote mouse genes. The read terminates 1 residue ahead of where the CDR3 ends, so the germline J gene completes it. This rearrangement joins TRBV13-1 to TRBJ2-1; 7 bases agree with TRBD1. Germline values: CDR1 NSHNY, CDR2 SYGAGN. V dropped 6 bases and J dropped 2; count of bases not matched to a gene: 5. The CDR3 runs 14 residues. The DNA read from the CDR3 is TGTGCCAGCAACCCGCAGGGGGACTATGCTGAGCAGTTC. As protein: CASNPQGDYAEQF. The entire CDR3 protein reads CASNPQGDYAEQFF.

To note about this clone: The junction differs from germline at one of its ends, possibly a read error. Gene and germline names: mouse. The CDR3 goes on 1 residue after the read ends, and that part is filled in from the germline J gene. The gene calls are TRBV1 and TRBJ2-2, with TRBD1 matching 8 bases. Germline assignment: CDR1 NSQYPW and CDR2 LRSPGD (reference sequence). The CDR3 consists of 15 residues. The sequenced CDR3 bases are TGCACCCGCAGTGCTCGACAGGGGAACACCGGGCAGCTCTAC. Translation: CTRSARQGNTGQLY. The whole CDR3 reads CTRSARQGNTGQLYF.

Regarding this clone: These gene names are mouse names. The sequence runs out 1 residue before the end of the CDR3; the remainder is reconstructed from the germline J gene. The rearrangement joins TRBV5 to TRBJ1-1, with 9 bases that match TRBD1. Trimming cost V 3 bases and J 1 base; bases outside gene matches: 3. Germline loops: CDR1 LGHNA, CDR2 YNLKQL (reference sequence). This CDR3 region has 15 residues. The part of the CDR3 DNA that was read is TGTGCCAGCAGCCACGGGACAGGGAGGAACACAGAAGTCTTC. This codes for CASSHGTGRNTEVF. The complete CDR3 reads CASSHGTGRNTEVFF.

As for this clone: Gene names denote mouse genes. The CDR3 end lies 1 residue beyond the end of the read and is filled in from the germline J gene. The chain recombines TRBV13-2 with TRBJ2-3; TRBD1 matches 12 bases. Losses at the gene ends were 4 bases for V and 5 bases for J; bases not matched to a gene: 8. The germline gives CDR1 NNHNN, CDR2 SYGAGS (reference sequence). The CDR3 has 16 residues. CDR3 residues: CASGMPGQGAEETLYF. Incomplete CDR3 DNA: TGTGCCAGCGGTATGCCGGGACAGGGGGCTGAAGAAACGCTGTAT.

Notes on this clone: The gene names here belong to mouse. CDR3 region: CASSDTGDYEQYF. Partial CDR3 DNA: TGTGCCAGCAGTGATACTGGGGACTATGAACAGTAC. V is TRBV13-1 and J is TRBJ2-7; 7 bases are a match to TRBD2. From the germline J gene comes the end of the CDR3, since the read stops 1 residue before it. CDR1 and CDR2 (germline): NSHNY, SYGAGN. This CDR3 region has 13 residues. V lost 1 base to trimming and J lost 3 bases; unmatched junction nucleotides: 1.

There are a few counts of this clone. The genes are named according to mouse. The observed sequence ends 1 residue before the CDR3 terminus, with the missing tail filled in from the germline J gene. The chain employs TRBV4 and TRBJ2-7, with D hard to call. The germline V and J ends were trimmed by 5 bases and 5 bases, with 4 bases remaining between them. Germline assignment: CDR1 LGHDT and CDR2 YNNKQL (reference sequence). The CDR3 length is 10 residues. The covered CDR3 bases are TGTGCCAGCAGCGAGGATGAACAGTAC. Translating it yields CASSEDEQY. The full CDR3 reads CASSEDEQYF.

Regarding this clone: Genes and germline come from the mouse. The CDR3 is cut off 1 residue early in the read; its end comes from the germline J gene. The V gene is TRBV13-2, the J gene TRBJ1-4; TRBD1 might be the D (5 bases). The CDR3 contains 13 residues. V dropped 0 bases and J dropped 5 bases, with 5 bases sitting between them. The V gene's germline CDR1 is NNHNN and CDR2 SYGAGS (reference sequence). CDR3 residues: CASGDAGNERLFF. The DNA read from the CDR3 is TGTGCCAGCGGTGATGCAGGGAACGAAAGATTATTT.

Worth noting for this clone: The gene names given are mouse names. The CDR3 is CGARDLRHTLYF. Incomplete CDR3 DNA: TGTGGTGCTAGGGATTTGCGCCATACGCTCTAT. This chain links TRBV20 with TRBJ1-3; D uncertain. The read ends 1 residue shy of where the CDR3 ends; the end is completed using the germline J gene. V lost 0 bases and J lost 8, with 8 bases in between. The germline CDR1 and CDR2 sequences are GFQATS and STVNSAI. This CDR3 has 12 residues.

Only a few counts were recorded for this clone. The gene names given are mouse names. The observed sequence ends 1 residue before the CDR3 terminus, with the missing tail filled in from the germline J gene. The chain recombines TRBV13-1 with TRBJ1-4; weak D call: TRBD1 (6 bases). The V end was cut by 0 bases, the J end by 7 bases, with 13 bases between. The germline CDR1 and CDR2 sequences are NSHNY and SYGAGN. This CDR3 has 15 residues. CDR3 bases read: TGTGCCAGCAGTGATGGACAGGAGGTTGGCGAAAGATTATTT. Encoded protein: CASSDGQEVGERLF. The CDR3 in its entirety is CASSDGQEVGERLFF.

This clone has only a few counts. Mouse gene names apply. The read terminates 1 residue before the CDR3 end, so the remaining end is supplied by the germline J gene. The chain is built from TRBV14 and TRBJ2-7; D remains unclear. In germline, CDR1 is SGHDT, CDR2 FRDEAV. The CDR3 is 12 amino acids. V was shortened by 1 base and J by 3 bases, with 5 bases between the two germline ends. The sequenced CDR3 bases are TGTGCCAGCAGTTTCGACAACTATGAACAGTAC. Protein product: CASSFDNYEQY. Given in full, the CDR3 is CASSFDNYEQYF.

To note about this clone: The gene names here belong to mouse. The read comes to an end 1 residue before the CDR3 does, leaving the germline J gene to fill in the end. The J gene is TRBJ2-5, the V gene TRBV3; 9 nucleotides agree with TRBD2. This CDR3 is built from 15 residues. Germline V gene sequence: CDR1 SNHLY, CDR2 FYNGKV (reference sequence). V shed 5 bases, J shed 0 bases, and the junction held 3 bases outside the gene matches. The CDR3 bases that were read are TGTGCCAGCAGCCGGGACTGGGATAACCAAGACACCCAGTAC. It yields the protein CASSRDWDNQDTQY. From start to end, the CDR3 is CASSRDWDNQDTQYF.

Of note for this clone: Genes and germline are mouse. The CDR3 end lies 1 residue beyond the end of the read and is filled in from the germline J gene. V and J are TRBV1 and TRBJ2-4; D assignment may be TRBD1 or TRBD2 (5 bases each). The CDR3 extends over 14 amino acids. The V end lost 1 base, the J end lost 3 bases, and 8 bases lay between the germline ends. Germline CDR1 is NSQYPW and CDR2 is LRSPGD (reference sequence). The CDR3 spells CTCSAGGAQNTLYF. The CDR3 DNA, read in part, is TGCACCTGCAGTGCAGGGGGCGCCCAAAACACCTTGTAC.